This T cell receptor beta chain was observed in a study of cytomegalovirus exposure and HLA in healthy donors. Whole-study findings and limits: Within the 120 or so validation repertoires, first-cohort TCR clusters tended to co-occur, according to a later analysis. Most observed TCR sequences were rare, whereas some public TCRs were detected in many donors. It was confirmed in vitro that a few of the CMV-associated chains were specific for CMV antigens.

Measured with immunoSEQ multiplex PCR; TCRdb has only the in-frame clones, and not every one. The data hold over 150,000 clones, with nearly 90% observed a single time. In the case of this clone: As yet, its antigen is unknown.

Trimming pared 3 bases from V and 5 bases from J, leaving 8 bases between. This CDR3 is 13 amino acids long. The germline gives CDR1 SGHVS, CDR2 FNYEAQ. Sequences were obtained from PBMCs. This chain uses TRBV7-6 with TRBJ2-1; D unresolved. The source of this sequence is a woman aged 18-29 years in good health and CMV-seropositive. CDR3 coding DNA: TGTGCCAGCAGCTTCAACCCGGACAATGAGCAGTTCTTC. Translated: CASSFNPDNEQFF.